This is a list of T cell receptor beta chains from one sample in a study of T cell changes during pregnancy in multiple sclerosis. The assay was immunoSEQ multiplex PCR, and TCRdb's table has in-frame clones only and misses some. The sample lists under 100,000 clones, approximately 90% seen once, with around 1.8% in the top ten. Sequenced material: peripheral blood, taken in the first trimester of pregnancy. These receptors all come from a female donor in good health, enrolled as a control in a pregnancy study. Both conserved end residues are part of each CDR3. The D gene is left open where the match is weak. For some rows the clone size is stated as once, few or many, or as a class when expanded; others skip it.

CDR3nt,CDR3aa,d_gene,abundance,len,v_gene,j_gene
TGTGCCAGCAGTTACTCGAACAGGGTAGGAAACTATGGCTACACCTTC,CASSYSNRVGNYGYTF,NA,NA,16,TRBV6-5,TRBJ1-2
TGTGCCAGCTCGGATGGACAGGGGGTGAAGCCCCAGCATTTT,CASSDGQGVKPQHF,TRBD1,NA,14,TRBV18,TRBJ1-5
TGTGCCAGCAGTGAAAGATTGGTACAGGACACTCGCTACACCTTC,CASSERLVQDTRYTF,NA,NA,15,TRBV25-1,TRBJ1-2
TGTGCCAGCAGCGGGTCACAGCTAAGAGATGGCTACACCTTC,CASSGSQLRDGYTF,NA,NA,14,TRBV7-9,TRBJ1-2
TGCGCCAGCAGCTTGGACAGGAGTGCCACCTACGAGCAGTACTTC,CASSLDRSATYEQYF,NA,few,15,TRBV5-1,TRBJ2-7
TGTGCCAGCAGCTTTCACCAGACTGGAAACACCATATATTTT,CASSFHQTGNTIYF,NA,NA,14,TRBV5-4,TRBJ1-3
TGTGCCAGCAGTACCCCGGACAGGAAGTTCTTC,CASSTPDRKFF,TRBD1,NA,11,TRBV28,TRBJ2-1
TGTGCCAGCAGCCAATCCGGGACAGGGTATGAAAAACTGTTTTTT,CASSQSGTGYEKLFF,TRBD1,NA,15,TRBV4-2,TRBJ1-4
TGTGCCAGCAGCCTACAGGGTTTCTATGGCTACACCTTC,CASSLQGFYGYTF,NA,NA,13,TRBV6-5,TRBJ1-2
TGCGCCAGCAGTGGTCAAGGGGCCGAGCAGTACTTC,CASSGQGAEQYF,NA,NA,12,TRBV10-1,TRBJ2-7
TGTGCCAGCTCACCCGGGGTCAGCTTTAATTCACCCCTCCACTTT,CASSPGVSFNSPLHF,NA,NA,15,TRBV18,TRBJ1-6
TGCGCCAGCAGCCAGCACCCCCCGGGACAGACTAATTCACCCCTCCACTTT,CASSQHPPGQTNSPLHF,TRBD1,NA,17,TRBV4-3,TRBJ1-6
TGTGCCAGCAGGAGGGACAGGAAGGGGGGCTACACCTTC,CASRRDRKGGYTF,TRBD1,few,13,TRBV2,TRBJ1-2
TGTGCCAGCAGCTTAACACGAAGAAGACAGGAAGGTATAAGTTCACCCCTCCACTTT,CASSLTRRRQEGISSPLHF,NA,once,19,TRBV11-2,TRBJ1-6
TGTGCCAGCAGTTTTTCTAGCGGGGGGCAAGAGACCCAGTACTTC,CASSFSSGGQETQYF,TRBD2,NA,15,TRBV28,TRBJ2-5
TGTGCCAGCAGCAAAGCGCCTTTCTCGGGACTTGCGGGGGGCTACACCTTC,CASSKAPFSGLAGGYTF,NA,NA,17,TRBV21-1,TRBJ1-2
TGCAGCGTTAGGGCCCCCGGGGGCTACGAGCAGTACTTC,CSVRAPGGYEQYF,NA,NA,13,TRBV29-1,TRBJ2-7
TGTGCCAGCAGCTGGGACAGGGGAGGGGGCACAGATACGCAGTATTTT,CASSWDRGGGTDTQYF,TRBD1,NA,16,TRBV7-2,TRBJ2-3
TGTGCCAGCAGTTTATTCCGGGGACCCCTCCACTTT,CASSLFRGPLHF,NA,NA,12,TRBV27,TRBJ1-6
TGTGCCAGCAGCTATGGACAGCAAGAGACCCAGTACTTC,CASSYGQQETQYF,NA,NA,13,TRBV7-9,TRBJ2-5
TGTGCCAGTAGTAGGACTAGTTTCTACGAGCAGTACTTC,CASSRTSFYEQYF,TRBD2,NA,13,TRBV19,TRBJ2-7
TGTGCCACTAGACAGGGGTCGAACTATAATTCACCCCTCCACTTT,CATRQGSNYNSPLHF,TRBD1,NA,15,TRBV6-1,TRBJ1-6
TGTGCCAGCAGTACCTCCGCGGTGAGCGAGCAGTACTTC,CASSTSAVSEQYF,NA,NA,13,TRBV27,TRBJ2-7
TGTGCCAGCAGTGAAGGGGGTGATGGCTACACCTTC,CASSEGGDGYTF,NA,NA,12,TRBV6-5,TRBJ1-2
TGTGCCAGCAGTCACCGGACTAGCGGCACCGGGGAGCTGTTTTTT,CASSHRTSGTGELFF,TRBD2,NA,15,TRBV6-5,TRBJ2-2
TGTGCCAGCAGTGGGGGACAGTACTATGGCTACACCTTC,CASSGGQYYGYTF,TRBD1,NA,13,TRBV27,TRBJ1-2
TGTGCCAGCAGCGCTAGACCCCGGGACAGGAACACTGAAGCTTTCTTT,CASSARPRDRNTEAFF,TRBD1,NA,16,TRBV9,TRBJ1-1
TGTGCCACCAGCGAGTTCGGTCGGGAGAACACCGGGGAGCTGTTTTTT,CATSEFGRENTGELFF,NA,NA,16,TRBV15,TRBJ2-2
TGTGCCAGCACCGTAGCGGGGACTAGTTACAATGAGCAGTTCTTC,CASTVAGTSYNEQFF,TRBD2,NA,15,TRBV9,TRBJ2-1
TGTGCCAGCACCATGGGTCTGGGAAACAGGGATGGCTACACCTTC,CASTMGLGNRDGYTF,NA,NA,15,TRBV7-9,TRBJ1-2
TGTGCCAGCAGGCCGGGACAGAGCTCTGGAAACACCATATATTTT,CASRPGQSSGNTIYF,TRBD1,NA,15,TRBV6-5,TRBJ1-3
TGTGCCAGCAGTTACGAAGGACATCGTACGGGGCAGTACTTC,CASSYEGHRTGQYF,NA,NA,14,TRBV6-5,TRBJ2-7
TGCGCCAGCAGCCAAGCCGACAGGGGCACAGATACGCAGTATTTT,CASSQADRGTDTQYF,TRBD1,NA,15,TRBV4-1,TRBJ2-3
TGTGCCAGTTTAGCGGGTCGGAGGGCAACCGGGGAGCTGTTTTTT,CASLAGRRATGELFF,TRBD2,NA,15,TRBV2,TRBJ2-2
TGTGCCACCAGCAGAGATCGTTATGGGGCGTCCAATGAGCAGTTCTTC,CATSRDRYGASNEQFF,NA,NA,16,TRBV15,TRBJ2-1
TGCGCCAGCAGCCAAGGACCGACAGCCTACGAGCAGTACTTC,CASSQGPTAYEQYF,NA,NA,14,TRBV4-3,TRBJ2-7
TGTGCCAGTAGTATATCCGGGGACACCGGGGAGCTGTTTTTT,CASSISGDTGELFF,NA,NA,14,TRBV19,TRBJ2-2
TGTGCCAGCAGACCCGACCCCGGGTCCTCTGGAAACACCATATATTTT,CASRPDPGSSGNTIYF,NA,NA,16,TRBV6-6,TRBJ1-3
TGCGCCAGCAGCTTTGGCGACAGGGACTACAATGAGCAGTTCTTC,CASSFGDRDYNEQFF,TRBD1,NA,15,TRBV5-1,TRBJ2-1
TGCGCCAGCAGCCAAGATTTGGCAGGGCGGCAGTACTTC,CASSQDLAGRQYF,NA,once,13,TRBV4-3,TRBJ2-4
TGCGCCAGCAGCTCCCAGACAGTCACGAACACCGGGGAGCTGTTTTTT,CASSSQTVTNTGELFF,NA,NA,16,TRBV5-1,TRBJ2-2
TGCAGTGCTAGCGCAGATACGCAGTATTTT,CSASADTQYF,NA,NA,10,TRBV20-1,TRBJ2-3
TGTGCCAGCAGTAGCGGGGCCCAGCAGTTCTTC,CASSSGAQQFF,TRBD2,NA,11,TRBV6-4,TRBJ2-1
TGCGCCAGCAGTCCTAAACTGGACAGGGAGGCTCTTAATTCACCCCTCCACTTT,CASSPKLDREALNSPLHF,TRBD1,NA,18,TRBV4-3,TRBJ1-6
TGTGCCAGCACTAGCGGGGACTACAATGAGCAGTTCTTC,CASTSGDYNEQFF,TRBD2,NA,13,TRBV2,TRBJ2-1
TGTGCCAGCGCAGGGGCTGGCAATGAGCAGTTCTTC,CASAGAGNEQFF,NA,NA,12,TRBV2,TRBJ2-1
TGTGCCAGCAGCTTAACGCCGACAGGGTCTAATGAAAAACTGTTTTTT,CASSLTPTGSNEKLFF,TRBD1,NA,16,TRBV7-3,TRBJ1-4
TGTGCCAGCAGCCTTCTGGGTAGCGGGGCCCCCCTGGTCTTC,CASSLLGSGAPLVF,TRBD2,NA,14,TRBV6-5,TRBJ2-1
TGTGCCAGCAGTCCAACCGGGACAGCTAACTATGGCTACACCTTC,CASSPTGTANYGYTF,TRBD1,NA,15,TRBV6-4,TRBJ1-2
TGTGCCAGCAGCACGAAAGACAGGGGCACCCTAAGGGAGACCCAGTACTTC,CASSTKDRGTLRETQYF,TRBD1,once,17,TRBV7-2,TRBJ2-5
TGTGCCAGTAGTGACAGGAGACCCTACAATGAGCAGTTCTTC,CASSDRRPYNEQFF,NA,NA,14,TRBV19,TRBJ2-1
TGTGCCAGCAGTTATGACAGGGGCAGCGAGCCCCAGCATTTT,CASSYDRGSEPQHF,TRBD1,NA,14,TRBV6-5,TRBJ1-5
TGTGCCAGCAGCGCGGGGACGGCTAATACCGGGGAGCTGTTTTTT,CASSAGTANTGELFF,NA,NA,15,TRBV5-4,TRBJ2-2
TGTGCCAGCAGTTCGGGGACAGGGCCCCAAGAGACCCAGTACTTC,CASSSGTGPQETQYF,TRBD1,NA,15,TRBV9,TRBJ2-5
TGTGCCAGCACCGCCGGAGGGGGGGGCTACACAGATACGCAGTATTTT,CASTAGGGGYTDTQYF,NA,NA,16,TRBV5-6,TRBJ2-3